The rows below give T cell receptor beta chains drawn from one sample of a study of lymphopenia after photon versus proton radiotherapy. Assay: immunoSEQ multiplex PCR; the TCRdb copy retains only in-frame clones and omits some. The top ten clones hold roughly 2% of a sample with approximately 66,000 clones, approximately 86% of them seen once. Material: peripheral blood, obtained from a patient treated with photon-based radiotherapy. These receptors all stem from a man aged 40-49 years with gastric cancer. The CDR3 runs from the conserved cysteine through the conserved F or W. A D gene is named only where the DNA matches it firmly. Only some rows state a clone size, as once, few, many or a class for expanded clones.

v_gene: TRBV6-6; abundance: NA; d_gene: TRBD1; j_gene: TRBJ2-1; len: 14; CDR3nt: TGTGCCAGCAGGCTGGACGGACAGGGTAGTGAGCAGTTCTTC; CDR3aa: CASRLDGQGSEQFF
v_gene: TRBV7-2; abundance: NA; d_gene: NA; j_gene: TRBJ2-1; len: 13; CDR3nt: TGTGCCAGCAGCTTAAGTCGGCCGCATGAGCAGTTCTTC; CDR3aa: CASSLSRPHEQFF
v_gene: TRBV4-2; abundance: NA; d_gene: TRBD1; j_gene: TRBJ1-1; len: 15; CDR3nt: TGTGCCAGCAGCTGGACAGGGGCTCCGAACACTGAAGCTTTCTTT; CDR3aa: CASSWTGAPNTEAFF
v_gene: TRBV7-9; abundance: NA; d_gene: NA; j_gene: TRBJ1-1; len: 14; CDR3nt: TGTGCCAGCAGCTTAGGGACAGCGCGGTGGAAAGCTTTCTTT; CDR3aa: CASSLGTARWKAFF
v_gene: TRBV29-1; abundance: NA; d_gene: NA; j_gene: TRBJ1-2; len: 14; CDR3nt: TGCAGCGTTGAAGATCCCGTCGGGTACTATGGCTACACCTTC; CDR3aa: CSVEDPVGYYGYTF
v_gene: TRBV7-6; abundance: NA; d_gene: NA; j_gene: TRBJ2-5; len: 15; CDR3nt: TGTGCCAGCAGCTTAGAGACAACAGGGAGAGAGACCCAGTACTTC; CDR3aa: CASSLETTGRETQYF
v_gene: TRBV7-9; abundance: NA; d_gene: TRBD1; j_gene: TRBJ1-3; len: 16; CDR3nt: TGTGCCAGCAGTCCCGACTCGACAGGGGTGGGAAACACCATATATTTT; CDR3aa: CASSPDSTGVGNTIYF
v_gene: TRBV30; abundance: NA; d_gene: NA; j_gene: TRBJ1-5; len: 14; CDR3nt: TGTGCCTGGAGTACCGGGACGGATTATCAGCCCCAGCATTTT; CDR3aa: CAWSTGTDYQPQHF
v_gene: TRBV7-9; abundance: NA; d_gene: NA; j_gene: TRBJ1-4; len: 14; CDR3nt: TGTGCCAGCAGCTCAGGGGCTACTAATGAAAAACTGTTTTTT; CDR3aa: CASSSGATNEKLFF
v_gene: TRBV19; abundance: NA; d_gene: TRBD2; j_gene: TRBJ2-1; len: 15; CDR3nt: TGTGCCAGTAGTACCGGACTAGCGGGGGGTATTGAGCAGTTCTTC; CDR3aa: CASSTGLAGGIEQFF
v_gene: TRBV7-9; abundance: NA; d_gene: NA; j_gene: TRBJ2-7; len: 12; CDR3nt: TGTGCCAGCAGCCTGGATTGGGCCGAGCAGTACTTC; CDR3aa: CASSLDWAEQYF
v_gene: TRBV19; abundance: NA; d_gene: NA; j_gene: TRBJ2-1; len: 15; CDR3nt: TGTGCCAGTAGTCTGGGGGGGGCCTACTACAATGAGCAGTTCTTC; CDR3aa: CASSLGGAYYNEQFF
v_gene: TRBV30; abundance: few; d_gene: TRBD1; j_gene: TRBJ1-6; len: 15; CDR3nt: TGTGCCTGGAGTCCAAAGACAGGGGGAGGATCACCCCTCCACTTT; CDR3aa: CAWSPKTGGGSPLHF
v_gene: TRBV11-2; abundance: NA; d_gene: TRBD1; j_gene: TRBJ2-1; len: 14; CDR3nt: TGTGCCAGCAGCTGGGACAGGGGGTACAATGAGCAGTTCTTC; CDR3aa: CASSWDRGYNEQFF
v_gene: TRBV4-3; abundance: NA; d_gene: NA; j_gene: TRBJ1-1; len: 15; CDR3nt: TGCGCCAGCAGCCAAGATCCAGCTGGAAGTGCGGAGCTTTTCTTT; CDR3aa: CASSQDPAGSAELFF
v_gene: TRBV6-5; abundance: NA; d_gene: TRBD1; j_gene: TRBJ1-1; len: 14; CDR3nt: TGTGCCAGCAGACGGGGACAGGGGGGCACTGAAGCTTTCTTT; CDR3aa: CASRRGQGGTEAFF
v_gene: TRBV15; abundance: NA; d_gene: NA; j_gene: TRBJ2-3; len: 13; CDR3nt: TGTGCCACCAGCAGAGAAGTCGCAGATACGCAGTATTTT; CDR3aa: CATSREVADTQYF
v_gene: TRBV5-1; abundance: NA; d_gene: NA; j_gene: TRBJ1-3; len: 15; CDR3nt: TGCGCCAGCAGCTTGTCAGGTCCCCCTGGAAACACCATATATTTT; CDR3aa: CASSLSGPPGNTIYF
v_gene: TRBV6-5; abundance: once; d_gene: NA; j_gene: TRBJ2-4; len: 13; CDR3nt: TGTGCCAGTAGGCAGGGGCTCGAAAACATTCAGTACTTC; CDR3aa: CASRQGLENIQYF
v_gene: TRBV7-8; abundance: NA; d_gene: TRBD1; j_gene: TRBJ1-2; len: 15; CDR3nt: TGTGCCAGCAGCCTCTGGGAGGGGGCGCCTGGTGGCTACACCTTC; CDR3aa: CASSLWEGAPGGYTF
v_gene: TRBV7-8; abundance: NA; d_gene: NA; j_gene: TRBJ2-7; len: 15; CDR3nt: TGTGCCAGCAGCGCCCGGGACGTTTACTCCTACGAGCAGTACTTC; CDR3aa: CASSARDVYSYEQYF
v_gene: TRBV5-1; abundance: NA; d_gene: TRBD1; j_gene: TRBJ1-6; len: 17; CDR3nt: TGCGCCAGCAGGTTGGTCCGTCCGGGACAGGATAATTCACCCCTCCACTTT; CDR3aa: CASRLVRPGQDNSPLHF
v_gene: TRBV11-2; abundance: NA; d_gene: NA; j_gene: TRBJ1-5; len: 13; CDR3nt: TGTGCCAGCAGCTTGGGGCCAAATCAGCCCCAGCATTTT; CDR3aa: CASSLGPNQPQHF
v_gene: TRBV30; abundance: once; d_gene: NA; j_gene: TRBJ1-1; len: 17; CDR3nt: TGTGCCTGGAGTGGGGGGGCCCCCTGGGAAATGAACACTGAAGCTTTCTTT; CDR3aa: CAWSGGAPWEMNTEAFF
v_gene: TRBV16; abundance: NA; d_gene: TRBD1; j_gene: TRBJ2-7; len: 16; CDR3nt: TGTGCCAGCAGCCAACCCTCCGGGACAGGGGGTTCCGAGCAGTACTTC; CDR3aa: CASSQPSGTGGSEQYF
v_gene: TRBV27; abundance: NA; d_gene: TRBD1; j_gene: TRBJ2-1; len: 15; CDR3nt: TGTGCCAGCAGCCCTGGGACAGGGAGAGGCAATGAGCAGTTCTTC; CDR3aa: CASSPGTGRGNEQFF
v_gene: TRBV19; abundance: few; d_gene: TRBD1; j_gene: TRBJ1-4; len: 15; CDR3nt: TGTGCCAGTAGTATAGGGGAGGGGACAGCGGGAAAACTGTTTTTT; CDR3aa: CASSIGEGTAGKLFF
v_gene: TRBV15; abundance: NA; d_gene: TRBD1; j_gene: TRBJ1-4; len: 15; CDR3nt: TGTGCCACCAGCAGAGATAGCAGGGGGGATGAAAAACTGTTTTTT; CDR3aa: CATSRDSRGDEKLFF
v_gene: TRBV9; abundance: NA; d_gene: TRBD2; j_gene: TRBJ2-7; len: 15; CDR3nt: TGTGCCAGCAGCCCTAGCGGGTCCAGCTCCTACGAGCAGTACTTC; CDR3aa: CASSPSGSSSYEQYF